This entry lists 9 T cell receptor beta chains sequenced from one sample in a study of T cell responses to AZD1222 COVID-19 vaccine. The protocol was immunoSEQ multiplex PCR, while the TCRdb copy is restricted to in-frame clones and leaves out a portion. The data contain some 45,000 clones, about 90% of them seen just once; the ten biggest clones take up approximately 35%. Source: peripheral blood, taken 28 days after the second AZD1222 dose. The receptor set was obtained from an adult who received the AZD1222 COVID-19 vaccine.

The table lists this clone with a count of one. The gene calls are TRBV19 and TRBJ1-1, with D unresolved. V lost 6 bases and J lost 0, with 11 bases in between. CDR1 is LNHDA and CDR2 is SQIVND in the germline V gene (reference sequence). This CDR3 contains 14 residues. As DNA, the CDR3 is TGTGCCAGTAGCCGACGGAATATGAACACTGAAGCTTTCTTT. This sequence encodes CASSRRNMNTEAFF.

The J gene is TRBJ1-6, the V gene TRBV7-9, with unresolved D. V was clipped by 2 bases and J by 7 bases, with 9 bases between them. This CDR3 region has 14 residues. Germline V gene sequence: CDR1 SEHNR, CDR2 FQNEAQ (reference sequence). The CDR3 protein is CASSLIRGNSPLHF. The CDR3 bases are TGTGCCAGCAGCTTAATCCGGGGAAATTCACCCCTCCACTTT.

The chain recombines TRBV19 with TRBJ1-6; weak D call: TRBD1 (6 bases). The CDR3 is 15 residues long. Trimming pared 3 bases from V and 7 bases from J, leaving 13 bases between. Germline assignment: CDR1 LNHDA and CDR2 SQIVND (reference sequence). The CDR3 protein is CASSIVRTANSPLHF. CDR3 DNA sequence: TGTGCCAGTAGTATCGTGAGGACAGCGAATTCACCCCTCCACTTT.

To note about this clone: Because it lacks the conserved phenylalanine or tryptophan at the end, this CDR3 is likely a read error. The limits of the CDR3 on the DNA are not certain, so only TCRdb's listed CDR3 is given. The chain combines TRBV6-1 with TRBJ2-7; the table's D gene call, TRBD2, was not cross checked with the DNA. The germline CDR1 and CDR2 sequences are MNHNS and SASEGT. The CDR3 is 13 residues long, ends included. CDR3 sequence: CASSEAYGGALAL.

The gene calls are TRBV5-4 and TRBJ1-2; 7 nucleotides line up with TRBD1. V lost 1 base and J lost 4; bases outside the gene matches: 4. CDR1 is SGHNT and CDR2 is YYREEE in the germline V gene (reference sequence). CDR3 length equals 14 residues. The CDR3 region is CASSLTGVPYGYTF. DNA of the CDR3: TGTGCCAGCAGCTTGACAGGGGTCCCCTATGGCTACACCTTC.

The rearrangement uses TRBV2 and TRBJ1-5, with D perhaps TRBD1 (6 bases). V was clipped by 5 bases and J by 4 bases, with 15 bases between them. The CDR3 spans 15 residues. Looked up from germline, CDR1 is SNHLY and CDR2 is FYNNEI. The CDR3 region is CASSSTTQGNQPQHF. CDR3 in DNA: TGTGCCAGCAGTTCTACTACCCAGGGGAATCAGCCCCAGCATTTT.

This clone was observed a few times. This chain uses TRBV19 with TRBJ1-2; D call uncertain. The CDR3 totals 14 residues. Between the trimmed V and J ends, which lost 5 bases and 8 bases, there was a span of 18 bases. Germline-derived CDR1 and CDR2 are LNHDA and SQIVND (reference sequence). This CDR3 reads CASSPEPIPGGYTF. As DNA, the CDR3 is TGTGCCAGTAGTCCCGAGCCCATACCGGGGGGCTACACCTTC.

The chain employs TRBV19 and TRBJ1-4, with 7 bases that match TRBD1. With 1 base clipped from V and 11 bases from J, the junction kept 4 bases outside the gene matches. CDR3 length: 13 residues. Germline V gives CDR1 LNHDA, CDR2 SQIVND (reference sequence). DNA of the CDR3: TGTGCCAGTAGTATAGTGGAGACAGGGAAACTGTTTTTT. It yields the protein CASSIVETGKLFF.

Only a few counts were recorded for this clone. The rearrangement joins TRBV7-2 to TRBJ1-3; 7 bases line up with TRBD1. Germline V gene sequence: CDR1 SGHTA, CDR2 FQGNSA. The CDR3 spans 15 residues. The V gene end was trimmed by 5 bases and the J gene end by 0 bases; junction bases not matched to a gene: 4. This CDR3 reads CASSRDRGSGNTIYF. CDR3 bases: TGTGCCAGCAGCCGGGACAGAGGCTCTGGAAACACCATATATTTT.